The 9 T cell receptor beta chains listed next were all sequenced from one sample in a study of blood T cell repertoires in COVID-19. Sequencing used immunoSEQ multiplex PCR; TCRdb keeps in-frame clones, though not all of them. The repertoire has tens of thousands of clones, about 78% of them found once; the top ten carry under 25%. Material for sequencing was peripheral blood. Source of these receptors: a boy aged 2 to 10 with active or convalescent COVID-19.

CDR3 loop: CASSFGFRRGSPNYGYTF. The DNA of the CDR3 is TGTGCCAGCAGTTTCGGGTTTAGAAGGGGGTCCCCCAACTATGGCTACACCTTC. The V gene is TRBV28, the J gene TRBJ1-2; perhaps TRBD1 as D (6 bases). Germline V gives CDR1 MDHEN, CDR2 SYDVKM. CDR3 size: 18 residues. V shed 3 bases and J shed 2 bases, with 22 bases lying between them.

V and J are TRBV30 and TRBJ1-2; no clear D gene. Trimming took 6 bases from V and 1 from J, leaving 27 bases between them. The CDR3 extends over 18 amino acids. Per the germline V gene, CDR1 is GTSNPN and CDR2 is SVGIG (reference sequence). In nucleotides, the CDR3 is TGTGCCTGCCCCCCTTCACGACGGGTCTCTGAGGGTAACTATGGCTACACCTTC. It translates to CACPPSRRVSEGNYGYTF.

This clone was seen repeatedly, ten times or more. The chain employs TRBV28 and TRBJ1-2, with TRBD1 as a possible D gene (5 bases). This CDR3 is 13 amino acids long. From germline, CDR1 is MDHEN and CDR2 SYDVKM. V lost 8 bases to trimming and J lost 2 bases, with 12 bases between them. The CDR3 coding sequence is TGTGCCAGCTCGGACACGACGAACTATGGCTACACCTTC. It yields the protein CASSDTTNYGYTF.

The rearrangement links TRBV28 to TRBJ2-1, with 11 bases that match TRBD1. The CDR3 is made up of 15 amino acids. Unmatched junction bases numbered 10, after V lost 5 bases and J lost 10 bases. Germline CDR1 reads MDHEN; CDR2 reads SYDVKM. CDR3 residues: CASSTGTGGSPEQFF. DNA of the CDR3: TGTGCCAGCAGTACCGGGACAGGGGGGTCTCCAGAGCAGTTCTTC.

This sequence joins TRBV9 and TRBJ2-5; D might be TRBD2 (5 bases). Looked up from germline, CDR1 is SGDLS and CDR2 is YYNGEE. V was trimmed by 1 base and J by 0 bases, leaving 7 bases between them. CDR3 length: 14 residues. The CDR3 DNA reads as TGTGCCAGCAGCGTACGGGGATACCAAGAGACCCAGTACTTC. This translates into CASSVRGYQETQYF.

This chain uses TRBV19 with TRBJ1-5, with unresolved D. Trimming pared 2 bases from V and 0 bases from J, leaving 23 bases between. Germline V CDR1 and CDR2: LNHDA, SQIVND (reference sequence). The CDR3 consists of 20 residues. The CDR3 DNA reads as TGTGCCAGTAGTATAAAATTCCCGGGAGGCCCACCGTATAGCAATCAGCCCCAGCATTTT. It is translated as CASSIKFPGGPPYSNQPQHF.

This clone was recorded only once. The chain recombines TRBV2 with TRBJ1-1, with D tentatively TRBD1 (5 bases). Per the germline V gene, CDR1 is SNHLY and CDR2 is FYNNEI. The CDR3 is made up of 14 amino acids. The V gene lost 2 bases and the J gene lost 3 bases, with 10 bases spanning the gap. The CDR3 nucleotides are TGTGCCAGCAGTGAAAGGGGTATCGACACTGAAGCTTTCTTT. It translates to CASSERGIDTEAFF.

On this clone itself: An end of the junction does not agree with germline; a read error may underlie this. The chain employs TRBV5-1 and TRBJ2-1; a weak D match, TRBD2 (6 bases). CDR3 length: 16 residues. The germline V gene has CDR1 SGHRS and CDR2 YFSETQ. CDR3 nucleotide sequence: TGCGCCAGCAGAGTAGGCGGGGTTAGAGCCTACAATGAGCAGCTCTTC. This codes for CASRVGGVRAYNEQLF.

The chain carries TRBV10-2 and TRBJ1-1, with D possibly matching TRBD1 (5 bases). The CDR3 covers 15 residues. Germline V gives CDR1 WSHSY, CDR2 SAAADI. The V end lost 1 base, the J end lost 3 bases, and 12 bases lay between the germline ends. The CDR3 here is CASSEWGLGYTEAFF. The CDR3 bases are TGCGCCAGCAGTGAGTGGGGACTCGGGTACACTGAAGCTTTCTTT.